This T cell receptor (beta chain) originates from a study of T cell responses to AZD1222 COVID-19 vaccine. Findings of the study overall: The sample set comprised mostly white British donors with more females, and clonal diversity was possibly underestimated. Unmutated variant regions reportedly attract nearly half of all spike-specific TCRs. Spike-wide coverage was observed for vaccine-associated CD4 TCRs, with dominant responses at 160-218 and 743-854. Spike-specific TCR breadth and depth rose after two AZD1222 doses.

This clone came up once. Its antigen is not known. The V and J ends lost 0 bases and 2 bases, in that order; junction bases with no gene match: 15. The length of the CDR3 is 20 residues. Germline CDR1 SGDLS, CDR2 YYNGEE. Assay used: immunoSEQ multiplex PCR; TCRdb lists only in-frame clones, some missing. The sample shows approximately 80,000 clones, 88% of them seen only once. This material consisted of peripheral blood, taken on day 0 of MenACWY control vaccination. This rearrangement joins TRBV9 to TRBJ2-3; 10 bases line up with TRBD2. This clonotype was obtained from an adult in good health. The CDR3 bases are TGTGCCAGCAGCGTAGCTACGGGGCTAGCGGGGGCCCGCGACACAGATACGCAGTATTTT. Protein: CASSVATGLAGARDTDTQYF.